This TCR beta chain is drawn from a study of cytomegalovirus exposure and HLA in healthy donors. Trimming took 3 bases from V and 4 from J, leaving 18 bases between them. Germline assignment: CDR1 KGHSH and CDR2 LQKENI. The CDR3 runs 16 residues. General study findings and limits: Near-uniform donor sequencing depth was presumed by presence/absence analyses.

Researchers ran the PCR with 60 Vbeta and 13 Jbeta primers. Profiled with immunoSEQ multiplex PCR; TCRdb holds only in-frame clones, not every one. There are 200,000 or so clones in the sample, with roughly 1.1% held by the top ten. Notes on this clone: Its matching antigen is unknown.

Sequencing was performed on PBMCs. The source is a girl aged 2 to 10 in good health and CMV-seropositive. The rearrangement uses TRBV18 and TRBJ1-1; TRBD1 might be the D (5 bases). The CDR3 nucleotides are TGTGCCAGCTCACCCGGGCAGGGAATGTATGGCACTGAAGCTTTCTTT. Amino acids: CASSPGQGMYGTEAFF.